The 15 T cell receptor beta chains listed next were all sequenced from one sample in a study of blood T cell repertoires in COVID-19. This table comes from immunoSEQ multiplex PCR, and its TCRdb copy is limited to in-frame clones, with some not included. The sample lists 130,000 to 150,000 clones, roughly 77% occurring once. Sequencing was carried out using peripheral blood. All receptors derive from a woman aged 65 to 85 with COVID-19, enrolled during active disease.

The chain carries TRBV6-5 and TRBJ1-5, with D uncertain. CDR3 size: 15 residues. The V end was cut by 6 bases, the J end by 2 bases, with 14 bases between. Germline CDR1 reads MNHEY; CDR2 reads SVGAGI. The CDR3 DNA is TGTGCCAGCAGACCTCGAGGCCACGGCAATCAGCCCCAGCATTTT. It specifies CASRPRGHGNQPQHF.

This clone was detected once. This chain connects TRBV7-3 to TRBJ2-7; 9 bases align to TRBD1. This CDR3 spans 14 amino acids. J was trimmed by 5 bases and V by 6 bases; bases with no gene match: 8. Per germline, CDR1 SGHTA and CDR2 FQGTGA. The CDR3 DNA is TGTGCCAGCAGTCGGGACAGGGTAGACAACGAGCAGTACTTC. It translates to CASSRDRVDNEQYF.

V usage is TRBV29-1 and J usage is TRBJ1-5; D is unclear. Per the germline V gene, CDR1 is SQVTM and CDR2 is ANQGSEA. This CDR3 comprises 14 residues. Trimming left V 7 bases short and J 3 bases short, with 16 bases between. Here the CDR3 reads CSAATPGDNQPQHF. The DNA for the CDR3 is TGCAGCGCCGCCACACCGGGAGACAATCAGCCCCAGCATTTT.

V usage is TRBV10-3 and J usage is TRBJ1-5; D is perhaps TRBD1 (5 bases). V lost 0 bases and J lost 7, with 13 bases in between. CDR1 is ENHRY and CDR2 is SYGVKD in the germline V gene. CDR3 length equals 15 residues. The CDR3 loop is CAISESKGEGQPQHF. CDR3 DNA: TGTGCCATCAGTGAGTCCAAAGGGGAGGGACAGCCCCAGCATTTT.

The chain links TRBV28 to TRBJ1-1; the match to TRBD1 covers 9 bases. The V segment lost 4 bases and the J segment 10 bases; nucleotides outside the gene matches: 4. Germline-derived CDR1 and CDR2 are MDHEN and SYDVKM. CDR3 length equals 12 residues. The CDR3 DNA reads TGTGCCAGCAGTTCCGACAGGGGGGGAGCTTTCTTT. Protein product: CASSSDRGGAFF.

The chain joins TRBV21-1 to TRBJ1-5; the table's D call TRBD1 went unverified against the DNA. TRBV21-1 represents a pseudogene. The CDR3 covers 17 residues. The CDR3 protein is CARGAGGKKGSNQPQHF. The CDR3 nucleotides are TGTGCCCGAGGGGCAGGGGGCAAGAAGGGTAGCAATCAGCCCCAGCATTTT.

The chain joins TRBV7-8 to TRBJ1-2; D is unclear. Looked up from germline, CDR1 is SGHVS and CDR2 is FQNEAQ. Trimming removed 4 bases at V and 2 bases at J, with 14 bases between. The CDR3 runs to 15 residues. The CDR3 region is CASSYPVGGNYGYTF. The CDR3 DNA sequence: TGTGCCAGCAGCTACCCCGTGGGAGGGAACTATGGCTACACCTTC.

V and J are TRBV19 and TRBJ2-7; D might be TRBD1 (6 bases). Germline values: CDR1 LNHDA, CDR2 SQIVND (reference sequence). There are 13 residues in the CDR3. The V and J ends lost 9 bases and 2 bases respectively, with 14 bases between them. CDR3 in DNA: TGTGCCAGCATGGGACAAACGCCCTACGAGCAGTACTTC. This translates into CASMGQTPYEQYF.

CDR3 nucleotides: TGTGCCAGCAGCTGGGGGACAGGGTATAAAGAGACCCAGTACTTC. It is translated as CASSWGTGYKETQYF. The chain is built from TRBV5-8 and TRBJ2-5, with 9 bases matching TRBD1. CDR1 is SGHTS, CDR2 YDEGEE, per germline. The V gene end was trimmed by 3 bases and the J gene end by 3 bases; junction bases not matched to a gene: 6. CDR3 size: 15 residues.

The rearrangement uses TRBV7-2 and TRBJ1-1; the D gene is possibly TRBD1 (5 bases). Germline loops: CDR1 SGHTA, CDR2 FQGNSA. With 1 base removed from V and 6 bases from J, the gap between germline ends came to 18 bases. This CDR3 is built from 16 residues. The DNA of the CDR3 is TGTGCCAGCAGCTTAGATTCGGGGGTAGGGGAGGCTGAAGCTTTCTTT. This codes for CASSLDSGVGEAEAFF.

The V gene is TRBV28, the J gene TRBJ2-7; D perhaps matches TRBD1 (5 bases). CDR1 and CDR2 (germline): MDHEN, SYDVKM. V shed 6 bases and J shed 6 bases, with 18 bases lying between them. The CDR3 runs 14 residues. The CDR3 DNA follows: TGTGCCAGCAGGCTCTCAGGGAAGGCTTTCGAGCAGTACTTC. Translation gives CASRLSGKAFEQYF.

The V and J genes are TRBV5-1 and TRBJ1-1; the match to TRBD1 covers 8 bases. V lost 3 bases to trimming and J lost 1 base; unmatched junction nucleotides: 2. Germline CDR1 reads SGHRS; CDR2 reads YFSETQ. The length of the CDR3 is 14 residues. Written as DNA, the CDR3 is TGCGCCAGCAGCTGGCAGGGGGCGAACACTGAAGCTTTCTTT. Protein: CASSWQGANTEAFF.

J is TRBJ2-7 and V is TRBV19; TRBD1 matches at 10 bases. V lost 5 bases, J lost 3 bases, and 7 bases stayed unmatched. CDR3 length: 15 residues. Germline V lookup: CDR1 LNHDA, CDR2 SQIVND (reference sequence). The CDR3 loop reads CASSPERTGGYEQYF. The CDR3 nucleotides are TGTGCCAGTAGTCCCGAAAGGACAGGGGGCTACGAGCAGTACTTC.

This clone was counted a few times. The rearrangement links TRBV6-5 to TRBJ1-1; D is perhaps TRBD1 (5 bases). Between the trimmed V and J ends, which lost 2 bases and 10 bases, there was a span of 11 bases. Germline-derived CDR1 and CDR2 are MNHEY and SVGAGI. There are 12 residues in the CDR3. This CDR3 reads CASSYTGGRAFF. Here the CDR3 DNA reads TGTGCCAGCAGTTACACCGGGGGTCGAGCTTTCTTT.

This clone has more than one count but fewer than ten. V is TRBV30 and J is TRBJ1-2; TRBD1 is a possible D gene (6 bases). CDR1 is GTSNPN, CDR2 SVGIG, per germline (reference sequence). The V and J ends lost 2 bases and 4 bases respectively, with 26 bases between them. The CDR3 runs 18 residues. The CDR3 nucleotides are TGTGCCTGGAGTTACTCCCGGGGAGAGGACAGAGGATTCTATGGCTACACCTTC. Translation: CAWSYSRGEDRGFYGYTF.